The T cell receptor beta chain described here comes from a study of shared clonotypes between healthy human individuals. On this clone: No antigen is known for it.

The table came from immunoSEQ multiplex PCR; TCRdb's copy has only in-frame clones and leaves some out. This table has under 600,000 clones, 95% to 98% appearing once. Those who donated were healthy HIV-negative adults, with no recent acute infections or vaccinations reported. Donors comprised only Caucasian adults living in Nashville, Tennessee. Findings and caveats of the study: Generation probability values for non-shared clonotypes were lower than those for clonotypes shared by all four donors. Across several donors, naive CD4 shared around 5.3%, naive CD8 more than 3%, memory CD4 less than 2.5%, memory CD8 0.35% to 0.5%.

The CDR3 covers 13 residues. CDR1 is SGHNT, CDR2 YENEEA, per germline. The V gene lost 2 bases and the J gene lost 6 bases, with 8 bases spanning the gap. The sequencing input was naive CD4+ T cells sorted from blood. Subset noted: CD45RA+ positively selected. This clonotype originated in a woman under 40 in good health. The rearrangement uses TRBV11-3 and TRBJ2-1; D ambiguous. The CDR3 region is CASSLSPSNEQFF. As DNA, the CDR3 is TGTGCCAGCAGCTTAAGTCCTTCCAATGAGCAGTTCTTC.